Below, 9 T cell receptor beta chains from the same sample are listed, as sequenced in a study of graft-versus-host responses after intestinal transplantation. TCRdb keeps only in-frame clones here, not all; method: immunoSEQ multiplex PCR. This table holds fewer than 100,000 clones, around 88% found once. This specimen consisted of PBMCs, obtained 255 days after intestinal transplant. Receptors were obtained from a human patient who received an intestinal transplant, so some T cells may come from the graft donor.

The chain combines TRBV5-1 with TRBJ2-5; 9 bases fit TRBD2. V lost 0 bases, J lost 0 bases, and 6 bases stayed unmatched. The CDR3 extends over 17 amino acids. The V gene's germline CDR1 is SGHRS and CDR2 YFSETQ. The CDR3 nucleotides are TGCGCCAGCAGCTTGGGTCCGCTAGCGGGGTACCAAGAGACCCAGTACTTC. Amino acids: CASSLGPLAGYQETQYF.

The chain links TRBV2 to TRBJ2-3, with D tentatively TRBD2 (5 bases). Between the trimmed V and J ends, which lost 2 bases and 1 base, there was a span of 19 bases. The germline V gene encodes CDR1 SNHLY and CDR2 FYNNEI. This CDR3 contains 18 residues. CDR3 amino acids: CASSEKSASLSGTDTQYF. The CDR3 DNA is TGTGCCAGCAGTGAAAAGTCGGCTAGCCTTTCGGGCACAGATACGCAGTATTTT.

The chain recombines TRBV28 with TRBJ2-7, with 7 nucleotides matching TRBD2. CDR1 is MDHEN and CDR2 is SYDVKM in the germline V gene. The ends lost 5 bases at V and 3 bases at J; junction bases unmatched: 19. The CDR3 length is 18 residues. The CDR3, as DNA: TGTGCCAGCAGTCCTACGGGAGGATCGAAACGAACGGACTACGAGCAGTACGTC. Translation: CASSPTGGSKRTDYEQYV.

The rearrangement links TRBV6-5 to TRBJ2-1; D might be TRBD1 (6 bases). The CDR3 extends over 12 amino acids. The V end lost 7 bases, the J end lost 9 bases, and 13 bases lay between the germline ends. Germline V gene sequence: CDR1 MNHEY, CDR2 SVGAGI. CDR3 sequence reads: CASTSLGGEQFF. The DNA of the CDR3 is TGTGCCAGCACCTCACTAGGGGGTGAGCAGTTCTTC.

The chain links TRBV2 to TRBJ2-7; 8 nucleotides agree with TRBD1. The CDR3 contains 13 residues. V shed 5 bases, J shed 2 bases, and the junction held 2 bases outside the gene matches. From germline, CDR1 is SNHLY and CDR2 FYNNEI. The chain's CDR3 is CASSTGGAYEQYV. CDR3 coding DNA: TGTGCCAGCAGTACAGGGGGAGCCTACGAGCAGTACGTC.

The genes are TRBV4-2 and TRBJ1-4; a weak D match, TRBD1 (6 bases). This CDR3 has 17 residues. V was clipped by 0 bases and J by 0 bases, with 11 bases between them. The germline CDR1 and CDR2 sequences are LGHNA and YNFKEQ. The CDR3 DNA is TGTGCCAGCAGCCAAGAGGTCGGGGGCGCAACTAATGAAAAACTGTTTTTT. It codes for CASSQEVGGATNEKLFF.

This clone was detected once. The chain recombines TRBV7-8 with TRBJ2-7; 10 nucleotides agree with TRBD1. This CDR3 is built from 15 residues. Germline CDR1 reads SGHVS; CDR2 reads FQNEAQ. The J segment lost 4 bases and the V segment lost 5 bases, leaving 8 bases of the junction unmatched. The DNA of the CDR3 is TGTGCCAGCAGCCGAGACAGGGGGCGAATTTACGAGCAGTACTTC. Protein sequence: CASSRDRGRIYEQYF.

CDR3 loop: CASSSGTVLDTDTQYF. The DNA for the CDR3 is TGTGCCAGCAGTTCCGGGACTGTCCTCGACACAGATACGCAGTATTTT. The J gene is TRBJ2-3, the V gene TRBV27; weak D call: TRBD2 (6 bases). V was trimmed by 4 bases and J by 2 bases, leaving 16 bases between them. In germline, CDR1 is MNHEY, CDR2 SMNVEV (reference sequence). The CDR3 runs 16 residues.

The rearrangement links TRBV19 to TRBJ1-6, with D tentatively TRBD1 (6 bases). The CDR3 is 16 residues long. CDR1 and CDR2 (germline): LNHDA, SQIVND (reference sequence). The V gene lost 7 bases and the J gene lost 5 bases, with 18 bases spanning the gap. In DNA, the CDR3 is TGTGCCAGTACCAACAGGGAAAGGGGAAATAATTCACCCCTCCACTTT. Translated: CASTNRERGNNSPLHF.